The 8 T cell receptor beta chains presented below share a single source sample, sequenced in a study of blood T cell repertoires in COVID-19. The assay was immunoSEQ multiplex PCR, and TCRdb's table has in-frame clones only and misses some. The table has hundreds of thousands of clones, roughly 90% seen once; the top ten hold about 8.9%. The sequencing input was PBMCs or T cells enriched from blood (not recorded which). Source of these receptors: a woman younger than 30 who had recovered from COVID-19.

J is TRBJ1-2 and V is TRBV7-2, with 9 bases lining up with TRBD1. This CDR3 has 14 amino acids. V lost 5 bases and J lost 4; bases outside the gene matches: 5. Germline V gene data show CDR1 as SGHTA and CDR2 as FQGNSA. CDR3 sequence: CASSRTGEAYGYTF. The CDR3, as DNA: TGTGCCAGCAGCAGGACAGGGGAAGCCTATGGCTACACCTTC. The whole variable domain, filled in from reference TRBV7-2 and TRBJ1-2, reads GAGVSQSPSNKVTEKGKDVELRCDPISGHTALYWYRQSLGQGLEFLIYFQGNSAPDKSGLPSDRFSAERTGGSVSTLTIQRTQQEDSAVYLCASSRTGEAYGYTFGSGTRLTVV.

J is TRBJ2-7 and V is TRBV7-2, with D possibly being TRBD2 (5 bases). Deletions cut 6 bases from V and 0 bases from J, with 15 bases between. The CDR3 sequence is 15 residues long. CDR1 is SGHTA and CDR2 is FQGNSA in the germline V gene. CDR3 amino acids: CASRGRGRSSYEQYF. The CDR3 nucleotides read TGTGCCAGCAGAGGACGGGGTAGGAGCTCCTACGAGCAGTACTTC.

This clone has only one observation. The V gene is TRBV4-1, the J gene TRBJ2-4, with 7 bases matching TRBD1. This CDR3 contains 18 residues. V dropped 0 bases and J dropped 0; count of bases not matched to a gene: 8. The germline V gene encodes CDR1 MGHRA and CDR2 YSYEKL. The CDR3 DNA reads TGCGCCAGCAGCCAAGATCGAGGGACAGTATTAGCCAAAAACATTCAGTACTTC. It specifies CASSQDRGTVLAKNIQYF.

The chain recombines TRBV5-6 with TRBJ2-5; 8 positions agree with TRBD1. V was pared by 5 bases and J by 2 bases, with 17 bases of the junction left unmatched. Germline V gene data show CDR1 as SGHDT and CDR2 as YYEEEE. The CDR3 is 18 amino acids. CDR3 in amino acids: CASSRVWTGPPNQETQYF. CDR3 coding DNA: TGTGCCAGCAGTCGGGTCTGGACAGGGCCCCCTAATCAAGAGACCCAGTACTTC.

The chain carries TRBV28 and TRBJ1-1, with no clear D. Germline assignment: CDR1 MDHEN and CDR2 SYDVKM. The CDR3 has 13 residues. The V end lost 5 bases, the J end lost 8 bases, and 15 bases lay between the germline ends. CDR3 amino acids: CASSPPGSGEAFF. The CDR3 bases are TGTGCCAGCAGTCCCCCCGGGAGCGGGGAAGCTTTCTTT. The full variable domain, completed using reference TRBV28 and TRBJ1-1, is DVKVTQSSRYLVKRTGEKVFLECVQDMDHENMFWYRQDPGLGLRLIYFSYDVKMKEKGDIPEGYSVSREKKERFSLILESASTNQTSMYLCASSPPGSGEAFFGQGTRLTVV.

This clone was seen at least ten times. V usage is TRBV4-3 and J usage is TRBJ2-1; no firm D call. V was shortened by 0 bases and J by 8 bases, with 14 bases between the two germline ends. The V gene's germline CDR1 is LGHNA and CDR2 YSLEER. The CDR3 has 15 amino acids. The chain's CDR3 is CASSQDKPFRDEQFF. CDR3 in DNA: TGCGCCAGCAGCCAAGACAAACCCTTCCGCGATGAGCAGTTCTTC.

The chain links TRBV2 to TRBJ1-6; tentative D call: TRBD1 (6 bases). The CDR3 length is 14 residues. V was pared by 8 bases and J by 9 bases, with 17 bases between. Per the germline V gene, CDR1 is SNHLY and CDR2 is FYNNEI. As DNA, the CDR3 is TGTGCCAGCTCTGAGGAGAGGGGGATTTCACCCCTCCACTTT. Protein sequence: CASSEERGISPLHF.

The gene calls are TRBV3-1 (or the pseudogene TRBV3-2) and TRBJ2-2, with a tentative D call TRBD2 (5 bases). The germline CDR1 and CDR2 sequences are LGHDT and YNNKEL (reference sequence). Trimming took 1 base from V and 5 from J, leaving 5 bases between them. The CDR3 spans 13 residues. The chain's CDR3 is CASSQGTTGELFF. The CDR3 coding sequence is TGTGCCAGCAGCCAAGGGACTACCGGGGAGCTGTTTTTT.